What follows describes a single T cell receptor (delta chain). A read error is likely here: a far larger clone is one base away. Other DNA sequences within the sample encode an identical CDR3. TRG and TRD sequences were obtained from every sorted gammadelta sample. TCRdb called clones anew from the multiplex PCR reads with CATT. The profile shows roughly 93,000 delta-chain clones, more than 0.85% of them singletons. This sample is drawn from a study of γδ T cells in repeated Plasmodium falciparum infection. The sequence was obtained from a pool of human donors (malaria-infected and uninfected, not separated). Sequencing used gamma-delta T cells from blood.

In DNA, the CDR3 is TGTGCTCTTGGGGAACTTGTACCCCCCCGGGGATGGGGGATACACACCGATAAACTTATCTTT. This sequence encodes CALGELVPPRGWGIHTDKLIF. Called V gene: TRDV1; the J gene was not called; TRDD3, as called in the table, went unchecked against the DNA. Germline lookup yields CDR1 TSWWSYY and CDR2 QGS. This CDR3 region has 21 residues.